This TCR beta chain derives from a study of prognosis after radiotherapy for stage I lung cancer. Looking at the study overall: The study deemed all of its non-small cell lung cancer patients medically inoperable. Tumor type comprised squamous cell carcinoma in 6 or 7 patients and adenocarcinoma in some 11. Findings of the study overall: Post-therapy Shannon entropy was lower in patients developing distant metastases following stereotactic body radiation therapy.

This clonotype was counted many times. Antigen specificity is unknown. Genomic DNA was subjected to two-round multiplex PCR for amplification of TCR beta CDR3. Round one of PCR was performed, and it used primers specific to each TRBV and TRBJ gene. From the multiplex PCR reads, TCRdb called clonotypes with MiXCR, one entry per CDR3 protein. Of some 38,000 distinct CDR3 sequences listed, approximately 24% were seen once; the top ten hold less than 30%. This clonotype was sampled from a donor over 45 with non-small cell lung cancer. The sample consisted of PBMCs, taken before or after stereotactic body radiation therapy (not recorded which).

CDR3 in DNA: TGTGCCAGCAGCTTAGGACAGAACAATGAGCAGTTCTTC. Its protein product is CASSLGQNNEQFF. This chain joins TRBV11-2 and TRBJ2-1, with a tentative D call TRBD1 (5 bases). V was trimmed by 1 base and J by 5 bases, leaving 6 bases between them. From germline, CDR1 is SGHAT and CDR2 FQNNGV. This CDR3 contains 13 residues.